Given below is one T cell receptor (beta chain) in context. The ends lost 7 bases at V and 2 bases at J; junction bases unmatched: 8. In germline, CDR1 is SGHKS, CDR2 YYEKEE (reference sequence). This CDR3 contains 17 residues. The data belong to a study of cytomegalovirus exposure and HLA in healthy donors. PCR primers comprised 60 Vbeta and 13 Jbeta primers. TCRdb keeps only in-frame clones here, not all; method: immunoSEQ multiplex PCR. The sample records around 190,000 clones, around 82% being singletons. The sequence came from a middle-aged man in good health and CMV-seropositive. The sequenced sample was PBMCs. V gene TRBV5-5 combines with J gene TRBJ2-5; 16 positions match TRBD2. Written as DNA, the CDR3 is TGTGCCAGCTCCGGGACTAGCGGGAGGGCAGGGCAAGAGACCCAGTACTTC. Amino acid sequence: CASSGTSGRAGQETQYF.